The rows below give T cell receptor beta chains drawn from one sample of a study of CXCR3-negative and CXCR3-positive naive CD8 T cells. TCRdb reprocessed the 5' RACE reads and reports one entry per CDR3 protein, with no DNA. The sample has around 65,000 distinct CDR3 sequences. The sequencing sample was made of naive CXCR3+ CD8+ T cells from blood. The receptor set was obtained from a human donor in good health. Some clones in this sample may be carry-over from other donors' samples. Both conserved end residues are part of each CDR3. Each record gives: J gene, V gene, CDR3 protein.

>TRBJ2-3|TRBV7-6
CASSSSSGGASDTQYF
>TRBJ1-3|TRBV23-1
CASAHTGTLWNTIYF
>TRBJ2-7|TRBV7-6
CASSLDRATDEQYF
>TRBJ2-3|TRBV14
CASSQDARGGPTDTQYF
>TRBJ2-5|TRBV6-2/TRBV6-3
CASTPAFGRGQETQYF
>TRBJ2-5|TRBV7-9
CASSTAGAQETQYF
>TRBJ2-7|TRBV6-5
CASSTTQSSYEQYF
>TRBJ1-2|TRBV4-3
CASSQDPLVQPGYTF
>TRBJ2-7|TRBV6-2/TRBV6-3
CASSYVDRWHEQYF
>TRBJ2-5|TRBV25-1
CASSEFWGLQETQYF
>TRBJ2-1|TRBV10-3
CAISPGTGAYNEQFF
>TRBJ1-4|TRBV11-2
CASSFGTATKNEKLFF
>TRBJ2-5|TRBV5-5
CASSFPGQETQYF
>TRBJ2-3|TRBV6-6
CASSSPTGDRSADTQYF
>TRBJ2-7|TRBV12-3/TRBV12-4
CASSSTGSPYEQYF
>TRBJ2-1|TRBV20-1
CSARPPTSGGRDEQFF
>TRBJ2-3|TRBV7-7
CASSLFSGGGTDTQYF
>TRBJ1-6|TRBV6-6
CASREIWGSNSPLHF
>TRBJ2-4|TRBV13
CASSLRGLAKNIQYF
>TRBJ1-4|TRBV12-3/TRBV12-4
CASLAGQGAPNEKLFF
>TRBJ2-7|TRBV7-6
CASSPGGGQLHEQYF
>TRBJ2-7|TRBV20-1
CSARDIRAATYEQYF
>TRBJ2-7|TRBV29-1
CSVGGGISYERYF
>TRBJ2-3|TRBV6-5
CASSGNGGTDTQYF
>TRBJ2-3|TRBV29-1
CSVEDWGGHDTDTQYF
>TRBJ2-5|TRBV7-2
CASSPSGQETQYF
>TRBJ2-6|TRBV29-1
CSVEGTGGPNVLTF
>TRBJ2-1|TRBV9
CASSGPRDIYNEQFF
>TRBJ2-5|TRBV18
CASSPRQGAHGETQYF